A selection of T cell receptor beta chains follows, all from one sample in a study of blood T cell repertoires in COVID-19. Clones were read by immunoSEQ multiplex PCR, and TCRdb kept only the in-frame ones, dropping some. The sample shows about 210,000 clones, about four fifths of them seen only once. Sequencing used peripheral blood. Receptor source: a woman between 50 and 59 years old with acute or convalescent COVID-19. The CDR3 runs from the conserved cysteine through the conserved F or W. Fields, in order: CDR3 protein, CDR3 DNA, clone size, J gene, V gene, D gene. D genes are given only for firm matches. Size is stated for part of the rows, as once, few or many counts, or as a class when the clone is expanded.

CDR3: CASSPAAGGYNEQFF
DNA: TGTGCCAGCTCCCCGGCGGCGGGAGGGTACAATGAGCAGTTCTTC
size: once
J: TRBJ2-1
V: TRBV18
D: TRBD2

CDR3: CASTLQGAGYGYTF
DNA: TGTGCCAGCACCCTACAGGGGGCGGGCTATGGCTACACCTTC
size: .
J: TRBJ1-2
V: TRBV9
D: TRBD1

CDR3: CASSLAGGVRETQYF
DNA: TGTGCCAGCAGCTTAGCGGGGGGGGTTAGGGAGACCCAGTACTTC
size: .
J: TRBJ2-5
V: TRBV7-6
D: TRBD2

CDR3: CASSISFSSHYYGYTF
DNA: TGTGCCAGCAGTATCTCGTTCTCATCCCACTACTATGGCTACACCTTC
size: .
J: TRBJ1-2
V: TRBV27
D: .

CDR3: CASSSDRGQVGYTF
DNA: TGTGCCAGTAGCTCCGACAGGGGGCAAGTTGGCTACACCTTC
size: once
J: TRBJ1-2
V: TRBV19
D: TRBD1

CDR3: CASSVVGGRALGNEQFF
DNA: TGTGCCAGCAGCGTAGTCGGCGGGAGGGCCTTGGGCAATGAGCAGTTCTTC
size: .
J: TRBJ2-1
V: TRBV9
D: TRBD2

CDR3: CASSFGTGGGQPQHF
DNA: TGTGCCAGCAGTTTTGGGACGGGGGGCGGTCAGCCCCAGCATTTT
size: .
J: TRBJ1-5
V: TRBV27
D: .

CDR3: CASSLFTGGPHNEQFF
DNA: TGTGCCAGCAGTTTATTCACGGGAGGGCCTCACAATGAGCAGTTCTTC
size: .
J: TRBJ2-1
V: TRBV28
D: TRBD2

CDR3: CASTSGPGWGEKLFF
DNA: TGTGCCAGCACAAGCGGCCCGGGATGGGGTGAAAAACTGTTTTTT
size: few
J: TRBJ1-4
V: TRBV6-5
D: .

CDR3: CASSQEWTTGGWETQYF
DNA: TGCGCCAGCAGCCAAGAATGGACCACAGGGGGCTGGGAGACCCAGTACTTC
size: many
J: TRBJ2-5
V: TRBV4-1
D: TRBD1

CDR3: CASSLGGRALETQYF
DNA: TGTGCCAGCAGCTTGGGCGGGAGGGCCTTAGAGACCCAGTACTTC
size: .
J: TRBJ2-5
V: TRBV28
D: TRBD2

CDR3: CASSGYRDPGELFF
DNA: TGTGCCAGCAGCGGATACAGGGACCCCGGGGAGCTGTTTTTT
size: .
J: TRBJ2-2
V: TRBV5-6
D: .

CDR3: CASQRLAGGKGKNIQYF
DNA: TGTGCCAGTCAGCGACTAGCGGGAGGGAAGGGCAAAAACATTCAGTACTTC
size: .
J: TRBJ2-4
V: TRBV19
D: TRBD2

CDR3: CASSETTGSRRSPLHF
DNA: TGCGCCAGCAGCGAGACGACAGGGTCGCGGCGTTCACCCCTCCACTTT
size: .
J: TRBJ1-6
V: TRBV5-1
D: TRBD1

CDR3: CASSRDRGRRSPF
DNA: TGTGCCAGCAGTCGGGACAGGGGGCGCCGGTCCCCTTTT
size: .
J: TRBJ1-1
V: TRBV12-3/TRBV12-4
D: TRBD1

CDR3: CASSLGQWDKEKLFF
DNA: TGTGCCAGCAGCTTGGGACAGTGGGATAAGGAAAAACTGTTTTTT
size: .
J: TRBJ1-4
V: TRBV5-5
D: .

CDR3: CASSESGGNGYTF
DNA: TGCGCCAGCAGTGAGTCTGGAGGGAATGGCTACACCTTC
size: few
J: TRBJ1-2
V: TRBV10-1
D: .

CDR3: CASSLQGSGNTIYF
DNA: TGTGCCAGCAGCTTGCAGGGGAGTGGAAACACCATATATTTT
size: .
J: TRBJ1-3
V: TRBV7-6
D: .

CDR3: CASSSASTGSYNEQFF
DNA: TGTGCCAGCAGCTCCGCTAGCACCGGGTCCTACAATGAGCAGTTCTTC
size: .
J: TRBJ2-1
V: TRBV7-6
D: .

CDR3: CASRGGQNNEQFF
DNA: TGTGCCAGCAGAGGGGGACAGAACAATGAGCAGTTCTTC
size: .
J: TRBJ2-1
V: TRBV9
D: TRBD1

CDR3: CASSQERGASYTF
DNA: TGCGCCAGCAGCCAAGAACGTGGGGCGTCCTACACCTTC
size: .
J: TRBJ1-2
V: TRBV4-1
D: .

CDR3: CASSESVKQQETQYF
DNA: TGCGCCAGCAGTGAGTCGGTGAAACAGCAAGAGACCCAGTACTTC
size: .
J: TRBJ2-5
V: TRBV10-2
D: .

CDR3: CAWSGPGLASTGELFF
DNA: TGTGCCTGGAGTGGGCCCGGACTAGCGTCCACCGGGGAGCTGTTTTTT
size: .
J: TRBJ2-2
V: TRBV30
D: TRBD2

CDR3: CSAEAAGVYNEQFF
DNA: TGCAGCGCCGAAGCAGCGGGGGTCTACAATGAGCAGTTCTTC
size: .
J: TRBJ2-1
V: TRBV29-1
D: TRBD2

CDR3: CASSLDLGARSGELFF
DNA: TGTGCCAGCAGCTTGGATCTGGGGGCAAGGTCCGGGGAGCTGTTTTTT
size: .
J: TRBJ2-2
V: TRBV5-6
D: .

CDR3: CASTEQFF
DNA: TGTGCCAGCACAGAGCAGTTCTTC
size: .
J: TRBJ2-1
V: TRBV2
D: .

CDR3: CASTGGRATETQYF
DNA: TGTGCCAGCACCGGCGGGAGGGCCACAGAGACCCAGTACTTC
size: .
J: TRBJ2-5
V: TRBV9
D: TRBD2

CDR3: CASSPRGGTEAFF
DNA: TGTGCCAGCAGCCCCCGGGGGGGAACTGAAGCTTTCTTT
size: .
J: TRBJ1-1
V: TRBV9
D: .

CDR3: CASSLDLGPYEQYF
DNA: TGCGCCAGCAGCTTGGACCTGGGCCCCTACGAGCAGTACTTC
size: .
J: TRBJ2-7
V: TRBV5-1
D: .

CDR3: CATSDSGQSHNGELFF
DNA: TGTGCCACCAGTGATTCGGGACAGAGTCATAACGGGGAGCTGTTTTTT
size: .
J: TRBJ2-2
V: TRBV24-1
D: TRBD1

CDR3: CASSQDRGLVVYEQYF
DNA: TGTGCCAGCAGCCAAGATAGGGGACTAGTTGTCTACGAGCAGTACTTC
size: once
J: TRBJ2-7
V: TRBV3-1/TRBV3-2
D: TRBD2

CDR3: CASSLTGKETQYF
DNA: TGTGCCAGCAGTCTTACAGGGAAAGAGACCCAGTACTTC
size: .
J: TRBJ2-5
V: TRBV12-3/TRBV12-4
D: .

CDR3: CASTLTGGITEAFF
DNA: TGTGCCAGCACCCTCACAGGGGGAATCACTGAAGCTTTCTTT
size: .
J: TRBJ1-1
V: TRBV7-9
D: TRBD1

CDR3: CASSEAEAGAGYEQYF
DNA: TGTGCCAGCAGTGAAGCGGAGGCGGGAGCCGGATACGAGCAGTACTTC
size: .
J: TRBJ2-7
V: TRBV2
D: TRBD2

CDR3: CASSSEYRTAAEQFF
DNA: TGTGCCAGCAGCTCGGAATACCGAACAGCGGCTGAGCAGTTCTTC
size: many
J: TRBJ2-1
V: TRBV6-5
D: .

CDR3: CASSQDGGWNEQFF
DNA: TGCGCCAGCAGCCAAGATGGGGGGTGGAATGAGCAGTTCTTC
size: .
J: TRBJ2-1
V: TRBV4-1
D: .

CDR3: CASSEALLAGRGTEAFF
DNA: TGTGCCAGCAGTGAAGCGCTTCTCGCGGGGCGAGGCACTGAAGCTTTCTTT
size: many
J: TRBJ1-1
V: TRBV6-1
D: .

CDR3: CASSALAGVVTGELFF
DNA: TGTGCCAGCAGTGCACTAGCGGGAGTAGTAACCGGGGAGCTGTTTTTT
size: few
J: TRBJ2-2
V: TRBV6-1
D: TRBD2

CDR3: CAIADILGSYEQYF
DNA: TGTGCCATCGCAGACATCTTGGGCTCCTACGAGCAGTACTTC
size: few
J: TRBJ2-7
V: TRBV10-3
D: .

CDR3: CASSLSGRQRAQYF
DNA: TGTGCCAGCAGTTTATCGGGAAGGCAGAGGGCCCAGTACTTC
size: .
J: TRBJ2-5
V: TRBV27
D: .

CDR3: CASTPRGREDEQYF
DNA: TGTGCCAGCACCCCAAGGGGCAGGGAAGACGAGCAGTACTTC
size: .
J: TRBJ2-7
V: TRBV28
D: .

CDR3: CASSSQPGTSDEQYF
DNA: TGTGCCAGCAGTAGCCAGCCCGGGACTTCGGACGAGCAGTACTTC
size: .
J: TRBJ2-7
V: TRBV6-1
D: .

CDR3: CASRPDRQRIYEQYF
DNA: TGTGCCAGCAGACCAGACAGGCAACGCATCTACGAGCAGTACTTC
size: .
J: TRBJ2-7
V: TRBV27
D: .

CDR3: CASRPGWSSYEQYF
DNA: TGTGCCAGCAGACCCGGGTGGAGCAGCTACGAGCAGTACTTC
size: .
J: TRBJ2-7
V: TRBV7-2
D: .

CDR3: CASNFYEGVTYEQYF
DNA: TGTGCCAGCAACTTTTATGAGGGGGTAACCTACGAGCAGTACTTC
size: .
J: TRBJ2-7
V: TRBV5-6
D: .

CDR3: CASSLVLGQGAGYTF
DNA: TGCGCCAGCAGCTTAGTTTTGGGACAGGGGGCTGGCTACACCTTC
size: .
J: TRBJ1-2
V: TRBV5-1
D: TRBD1

CDR3: CAITIPDTGELFF
DNA: TGTGCCATCACGATCCCGGACACCGGGGAGCTGTTTTTT
size: few
J: TRBJ2-2
V: TRBV6-6
D: .

CDR3: CASGTGSYEQYF
DNA: TGTGCCAGCGGTACAGGGAGCTACGAGCAGTACTTC
size: .
J: TRBJ2-7
V: TRBV3-1/TRBV3-2
D: .

CDR3: CASSSGTSGEQFF
DNA: TGTGCCAGCAGCTCCGGGACTAGCGGTGAGCAGTTCTTC
size: .
J: TRBJ2-1
V: TRBV11-3
D: TRBD2

CDR3: CASSRGLAVYNEQFF
DNA: TGTGCCAGCAGCCGGGGACTAGCGGTCTACAATGAGCAGTTCTTC
size: .
J: TRBJ2-1
V: TRBV7-2
D: TRBD2

CDR3: CASSSEEGTEAFF
DNA: TGTGCCAGCAGCTCAGAGGAAGGCACTGAAGCTTTCTTT
size: .
J: TRBJ1-1
V: TRBV7-8
D: .

CDR3: CASSQDLGQGAGEFF
DNA: TGCGCCAGCAGCCAAGATTTGGGGCAGGGGGCCGGGGAGTTCTTC
size: .
J: TRBJ2-1
V: TRBV4-1
D: TRBD1

CDR3: CASSAGSTDTQYF
DNA: TGCGCCAGCAGTGCAGGTAGCACAGATACGCAGTATTTT
size: .
J: TRBJ2-3
V: TRBV10-1
D: .

CDR3: CASSRTTGTDTIYF
DNA: TGTGCCAGCAGTCGGACCACAGGGACGGACACCATATATTTT
size: .
J: TRBJ1-3
V: TRBV6-5
D: .